The 2 T cell receptor beta chains reported below all come from one sample, sequenced in a study of human T cells and chemical hapten exposure. TCRdb processed the RACE reads anew with MiXCR; each CDR3 protein has one entry. The data hold over 300,000 distinct CDR3 sequences, with about 5.1% observed a single time. Time point indicated: pre-sensitization, week 0. Treatment meaning: therapeutic diphenylcyclopropenone sensitization with weekly scalp DPC. This specimen was whole blood, taken in connection with sensitization to the hapten diphenylcyclopropenone (DPC). These receptors all come from a woman in her fifties or sixties with alopecia areata. Some clones in this sample may be carry-over from other donors' samples.

The rearrangement uses TRBV11-2 and TRBJ2-7, with TRBD1 matching over 10 bases. The CDR3 sequence is 15 residues long. Per germline, CDR1 SGHAT and CDR2 FQNNGV. J gave up 3 bases and V 5 bases, and 7 bases lay outside the gene matches. CDR3 bases: TGTGCCAGCAGCCCCTCGTGGACAGGGGGCTACGAGCAGTACTTC. Translation: CASSPSWTGGYEQYF.

The chain uses TRBV5-5 and TRBJ1-5; D gene uncertain. Trimming shortened V by 3 bases and J by 4 bases, and 17 bases separated the two germline ends. CDR3 length: 16 amino acids. Germline-derived CDR1 and CDR2 are SGHKS and YYEKEE (reference sequence). CDR3 sequence (DNA): TGTGCCAGCAGCTCGCACCCCGGGATGGCGAATCAGCCCCAGCATTTT. Amino acids: CASSSHPGMANQPQHF.